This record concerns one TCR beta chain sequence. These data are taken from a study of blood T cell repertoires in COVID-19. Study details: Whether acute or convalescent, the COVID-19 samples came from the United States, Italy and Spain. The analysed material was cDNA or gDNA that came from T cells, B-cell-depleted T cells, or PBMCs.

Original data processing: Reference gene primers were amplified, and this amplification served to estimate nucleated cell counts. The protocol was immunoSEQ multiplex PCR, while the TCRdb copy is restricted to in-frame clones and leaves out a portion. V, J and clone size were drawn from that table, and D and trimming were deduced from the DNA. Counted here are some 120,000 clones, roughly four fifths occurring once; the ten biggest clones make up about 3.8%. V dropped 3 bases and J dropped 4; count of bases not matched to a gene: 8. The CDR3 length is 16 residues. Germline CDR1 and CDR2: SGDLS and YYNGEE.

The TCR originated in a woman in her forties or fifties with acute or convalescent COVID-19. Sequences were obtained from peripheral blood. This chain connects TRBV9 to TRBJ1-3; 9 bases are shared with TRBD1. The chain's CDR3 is CASSAKQGAKGNTIYF. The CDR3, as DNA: TGTGCCAGCAGCGCAAAACAGGGGGCGAAAGGAAACACCATATATTTT. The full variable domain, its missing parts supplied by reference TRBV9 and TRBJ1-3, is DSGVTQTPKHLITATGQRVTLRCSPRSGDLSVYWYQQSLDQGLQFLIQYYNGEERAKGNILERFSAQQFPDLHSELNLSSLELGDSALYFCASSAKQGAKGNTIYFGEGSWLTVV.